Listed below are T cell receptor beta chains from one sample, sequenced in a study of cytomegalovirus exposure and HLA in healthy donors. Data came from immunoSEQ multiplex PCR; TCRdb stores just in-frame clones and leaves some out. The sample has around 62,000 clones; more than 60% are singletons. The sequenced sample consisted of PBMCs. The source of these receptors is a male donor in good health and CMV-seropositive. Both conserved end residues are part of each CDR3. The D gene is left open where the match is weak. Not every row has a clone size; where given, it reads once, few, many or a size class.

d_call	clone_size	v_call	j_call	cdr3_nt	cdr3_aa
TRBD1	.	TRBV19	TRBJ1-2	TGTGCCAGTACCTTACAGGGGTTGAGTGGCTACACCTTC	CASTLQGLSGYTF
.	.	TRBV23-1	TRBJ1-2	TGCGCCAGCAGATGTGACCAGAGCGGAGCTAACTATGGCTACACCTTC	CASRCDQSGANYGYTF
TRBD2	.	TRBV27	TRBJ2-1	TGTGCCACCGGGGGGGGACGGACCTACAATGAGCAGTTCTTC	CATGGGRTYNEQFF
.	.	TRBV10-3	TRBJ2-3	TGTGCCATCAGTGAGACAGGTTGGAAACGTTTGGTGAGCACAGATACGCAGTATTTT	CAISETGWKRLVSTDTQYF
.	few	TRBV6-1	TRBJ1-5	TGTGCCAGCAGTGGCTCGGGGGGGACGGGTAGCAATCAGCCCCAGCATTTT	CASSGSGGTGSNQPQHF
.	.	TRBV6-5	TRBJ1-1	TGTGCCAGCAGCCAAGGACAGCAAGCTTTCTTT	CASSQGQQAFF
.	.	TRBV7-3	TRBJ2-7	TGTGCCAGCAGCTTAGGAGGGGGCAAATACGAGCAGTACTTC	CASSLGGGKYEQYF
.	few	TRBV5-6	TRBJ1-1	TGTGCCAGCAGCTACTCGTCGATGAACACTGAAGCTTTCTTT	CASSYSSMNTEAFF
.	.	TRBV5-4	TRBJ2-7	TGTGCCAGCAGCTTGGGGGGCTTCTCCTACGAGCAGTACTTC	CASSLGGFSYEQYF
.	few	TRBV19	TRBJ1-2	TGTGCCAGTAGTATAGATTTAAGAGATCGCTATGGCTACACCTTC	CASSIDLRDRYGYTF
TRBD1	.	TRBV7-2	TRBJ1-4	TGTGCCAGCAGCTTCCAACAGGGGCAAACTAATGAAAAACTGTTTTTT	CASSFQQGQTNEKLFF
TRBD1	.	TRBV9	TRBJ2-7	TGTGCCAGCAGCGTGGGACAGGTCGGGTACGAGCAGTACTTC	CASSVGQVGYEQYF
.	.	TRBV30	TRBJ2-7	TGTGCCTGGAGTGTCTTTCTATACTACGAGCAGTACTTC	CAWSVFLYYEQYF
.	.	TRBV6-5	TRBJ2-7	TGTGCCAGCAGTTACTCGACACAGGGGAGGCACGAGCAGTACTTC	CASSYSTQGRHEQYF
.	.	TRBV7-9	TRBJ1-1	TGTGCCAGCAGCTTAGACCTTGGTCGGAGAGATGAAGCTTTCTTT	CASSLDLGRRDEAFF
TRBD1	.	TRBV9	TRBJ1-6	TGTGCCAGCAGCGTTGGGACAGGCCTTAATTCACCCCTCCACTTT	CASSVGTGLNSPLHF
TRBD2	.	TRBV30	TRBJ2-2	TGTGCCTGGAGGGGACTAGCGGGACTCTACACCGGGGAGCTGTTTTTT	CAWRGLAGLYTGELFF
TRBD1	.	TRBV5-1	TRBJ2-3	TGCGCCAGCAGCTTGTGGTCAGGGGGTAGCACAGATACGCAGTATTTT	CASSLWSGGSTDTQYF
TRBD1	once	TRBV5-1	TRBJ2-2	TGCGCCAGCACCCTCCGGGACAGGGGAAACACCGGGGAGCTGTTTTTT	CASTLRDRGNTGELFF
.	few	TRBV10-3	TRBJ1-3	TGTGCCATCAGTGGACATACAGGTGGAAACACCATATATTTT	CAISGHTGGNTIYF
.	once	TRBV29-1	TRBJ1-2	TGCAGCGTTGAATTCCAGGGGAGAAACTATGGCTACACCTTC	CSVEFQGRNYGYTF
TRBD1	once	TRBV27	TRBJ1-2	TGTGCCAGCACCACCCGCCGGGACAGAACAAACTATGGCTACACCTTC	CASTTRRDRTNYGYTF
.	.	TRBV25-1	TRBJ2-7	TGTGCCAGCAGTGCAACGGGAACCTCCTACGAGCAGTACTTC	CASSATGTSYEQYF
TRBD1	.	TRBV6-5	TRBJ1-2	TGTGCCAGCAGAGTAAGAGACAGGGGTGGCTACACCTTC	CASRVRDRGGYTF
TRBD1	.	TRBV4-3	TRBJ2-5	TGCGCCAGCAGCCTATACAACGGCAGGGGGGAGACCCAGTACTTC	CASSLYNGRGETQYF
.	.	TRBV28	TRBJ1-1	TGTGCCAGCAGTTTATGGCGCATGAACACTGAAGCTTTCTTT	CASSLWRMNTEAFF
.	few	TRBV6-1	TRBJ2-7	TGTGCCAGCAGTGATTACGGGGGTCGGGAGCAGTACTTC	CASSDYGGREQYF